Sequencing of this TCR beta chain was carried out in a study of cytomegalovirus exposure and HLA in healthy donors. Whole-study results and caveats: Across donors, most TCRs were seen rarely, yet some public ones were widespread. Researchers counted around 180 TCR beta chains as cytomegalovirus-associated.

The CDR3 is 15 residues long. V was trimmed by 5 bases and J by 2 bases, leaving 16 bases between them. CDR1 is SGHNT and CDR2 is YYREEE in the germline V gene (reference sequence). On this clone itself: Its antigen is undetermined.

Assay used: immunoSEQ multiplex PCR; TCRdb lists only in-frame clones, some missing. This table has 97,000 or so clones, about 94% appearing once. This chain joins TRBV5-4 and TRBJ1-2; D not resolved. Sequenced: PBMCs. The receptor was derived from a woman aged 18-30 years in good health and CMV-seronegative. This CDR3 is CASRPNVTTNYGYTF. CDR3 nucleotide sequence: TGTGCCAGCAGACCCAACGTGACAACCAACTATGGCTACACCTTC.